The clone carrying this TCR beta chain was seen more than once but under ten times. The V and J ends lost 3 bases and 0 bases respectively, with 11 bases between them. Per the germline V gene, CDR1 is MRHNA and CDR2 is SNTAGT. The CDR3 is made up of 15 amino acids. The record originates from a study of blood T cell repertoires in COVID-19. The wider study: COVID-19 samples, acute and convalescent, were from the United States, Italy and Spain. T cells, B-cell-depleted T cells, or PBMCs supplied cDNA or gDNA.

Per the original methods: Reference gene primers were amplified, and this amplification served to estimate nucleated cell counts. Sequencing was performed with immunoSEQ multiplex PCR; in TCRdb, only in-frame clones are kept and a portion is missing. V, J and clone size reflect that table, while D and trimming were determined from the DNA. The data show roughly 200,000 clones, 70% to 90% seen once. The rearrangement uses TRBV6-4 and TRBJ1-1; TRBD1 might be the D (5 bases). Sequenced material: peripheral blood. This receptor was obtained from a woman in her 70s with active or convalescent COVID-19. The CDR3 is CASSESPDMNTEAFF. DNA for the CDR3: TGTGCCAGCAGTGAGTCCCCGGACATGAACACTGAAGCTTTCTTT.